This TCR beta chain appears in the sequencing data of a study of T cell responses to AZD1222 COVID-19 vaccine. Points from the study as a whole: Donors skewed white British and female; clonal diversity was possibly underestimated.

The length of the CDR3 is 14 residues. The V and J ends lost 4 bases and 3 bases respectively, with 12 bases between them. CDR1 LGHDT and CDR2 YNNKEL come from the germline V gene (reference sequence). The repertoire was sequenced with immunoSEQ multiplex PCR; TCRdb's copy has only in-frame clones and lacks some. In the table there are 150,000 or so clones, 90% of which are singletons. Details on this clone: What it binds is unknown.

The receptor was derived from an adult in good health. The material sequenced was peripheral blood, taken on day 0 of AZD1222 vaccination. V gene TRBV3-1 (or the pseudogene TRBV3-2) combines with J gene TRBJ1-1, with D hard to call. CDR3: CASSRQSSYTEAFF. CDR3 bases: TGTGCCAGCAGCCGACAATCGAGCTACACTGAAGCTTTCTTT.